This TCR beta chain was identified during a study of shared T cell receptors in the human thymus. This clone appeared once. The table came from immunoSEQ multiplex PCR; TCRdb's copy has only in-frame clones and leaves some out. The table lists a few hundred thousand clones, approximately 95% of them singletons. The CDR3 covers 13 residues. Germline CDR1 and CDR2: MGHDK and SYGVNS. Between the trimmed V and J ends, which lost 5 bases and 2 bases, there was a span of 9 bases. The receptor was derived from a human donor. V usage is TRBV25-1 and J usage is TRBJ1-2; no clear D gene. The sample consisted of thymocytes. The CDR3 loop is CASSWPENYGYTF. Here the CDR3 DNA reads TGTGCCAGCAGTTGGCCGGAAAACTATGGCTACACCTTC.